The 2 T cell receptor beta chains in this list originate from one sample, sequenced in a study of shared clonotypes between healthy human individuals. Some clones are missing from TCRdb's copy, which holds only in-frame ones; the method was immunoSEQ multiplex PCR. The table includes 2,500,000 or so clones, 85% to 95% detected once. The sequenced sample consisted of naive CD4+ T cells from PBMCs. As to subset: CD45RA+ positively selected. The receptor set was obtained from a man between 18 and 35 years old in good health. Some clones in this sample may be carry-over from other donors' samples.

This chain uses TRBV5-6 with TRBJ2-5; D possibly uses TRBD1 or TRBD2 (5 bases each). The CDR3 has 14 amino acids. V was cut by 4 bases and J by 5 bases, with 15 bases left in between. The V gene's germline CDR1 is SGHDT and CDR2 YYEEEE. The CDR3 sequence: CASSLGTSGETQYF. Here the CDR3 DNA reads TGTGCCAGCAGCCTCGGGACGTCTGGGGAGACCCAGTACTTC.

The chain uses TRBV4-1 and TRBJ1-3, with D possibly being TRBD1 (6 bases). Germline V gene data show CDR1 as MGHRA and CDR2 as YSYEKL. V lost 0 bases and J lost 2, with 17 bases in between. The CDR3 totals 18 residues. CDR3 sequence: CASSQDAVRRGTGNTIYF. CDR3 DNA: TGCGCCAGCAGCCAAGATGCCGTACGCAGGGGCACTGGAAACACCATATATTTT.